This T cell receptor (beta chain) originates from a study of vaccination effects on CD4 cells after COVID-19. General study results and limits: Limitations: small convalescent group and missing early post-infection timepoints.

Sequencing was preceded by expansion of antigen-specific CD4+ T cells with viral peptide pools in the ViraFEST assay. Following a roughly 9-day culture, CD4+ T cells were purified. Two doses of either BNT162b2 or mRNA-1273 were given to each participant. Absence of prior SARS-CoV-2 infection characterized the vaccine recipients, who showed negative nucleocapsid antibodies. They grew around 2.2 million PBMC in each well, adding around 10 IU/ml IL-2 and 10 ug/ml peptides. Fresh IL-2-containing medium replaced half the medium on days 3 and 7. Comment on this clone: What it recognizes is unknown.

Repertoires were generated with immunoSEQ multiplex PCR, while TCRdb's copy carries only in-frame clones and drops some. The sample contains under 50,000 clones, 70% to 85% of which appear only once. The CDR3 is 13 amino acids. V lost 6 bases, J lost 4 bases, and 9 bases lay in between. The material sequenced was CD4+ T cells from PBMCs cultured with HCoV-NL63 spike peptides, taken after COVID-19 vaccination. The sequence came from a human donor who received a COVID-19 vaccine. Some clones in this sample may be carry-over from other donors' samples. V and J are TRBV12-3 or TRBV12-4 and TRBJ1-4; D perhaps matches TRBD1 (5 bases). CDR3 loop: CASRTANNEKLFF. The CDR3 region has the DNA TGTGCCAGCAGGACAGCTAATAATGAAAAACTGTTTTTT.